Each of the 11 T cell receptor beta chains below was sequenced from the same sample in a study of identical twins. MiXCR, applied by TCRdb to the 5' RACE reads, yields one record per CDR3 protein. Of under 150 distinct CDR3 sequences detected, about 89% appear once; the ten largest clones hold roughly 12%. The sequenced material came from PBMCs. The receptors were sampled from a woman between 18 and 30 years old in good health. This table probably holds off-target reads from a library built for another chain.

This clonotype appeared a single time. This chain uses TRBV9 with TRBJ2-4, with D perhaps matching TRBD1 (5 bases). This CDR3 region has 16 residues. CDR1 is SGDLS, CDR2 YYNGEE, per germline. Trimming left V 0 bases short and J 0 bases short, with 10 bases between. For the CDR3, the DNA is TGTGCCAGCAGCGTAGCGCCACAGGTAGCCAAAAACATTCAGTACTTC. Amino acid sequence: CASSVAPQVAKNIQYF.

The chain combines TRBV28 with TRBJ2-7; 16 bases fit TRBD2. CDR3 length: 17 amino acids. V shed 6 bases, J shed 5 bases, and the junction held 10 bases outside the gene matches. The germline V gene has CDR1 MDHEN and CDR2 SYDVKM. For the CDR3, the DNA is TGTGCCAGCAGCTCCCCGGGACTAGCGGGAGGGGGAAACGAGCAGTACTTC. This codes for CASSSPGLAGGGNEQYF.

This clonotype was seen only a few times. The rearrangement links TRBV6-5 to TRBJ1-1; the match to TRBD1 covers 8 bases. The CDR3 is 14 amino acids. Trimming took 5 bases from V and 5 from J; bases not matched to a gene: 7. Germline assignment: CDR1 MNHEY and CDR2 SVGAGI. CDR3: CASSHRDRTTEAFF. The CDR3 DNA reads as TGTGCCAGCAGTCACCGGGACAGGACGACTGAAGCTTTCTTT.

This rearrangement joins TRBV6-1 to TRBJ2-7; possible D gene TRBD1, 5 bases. Germline V gene sequence: CDR1 MNHNS, CDR2 SASEGT. V gave up 6 bases and J gave up 5 bases, with 14 bases separating them. The CDR3 spans 13 residues. DNA of the CDR3: TGTGCCAGCAGGGACACTGGTGGGAACGAGCAGTACTTC. Its translation is CASRDTGGNEQYF.

The chain is built from TRBV25-1 and TRBJ2-6; 12 positions agree with TRBD1. The CDR3 is 17 residues long. CDR1 and CDR2 from the germline V gene are MGHDK and SYGVNS. Trimming took 6 bases from V and 2 from J; bases not matched to a gene: 5. Written as DNA, the CDR3 is TGTGCCAGCAGCTTGGGACAGGGGGCTGCTGGGGCCAACGTCCTGACTTTC. This codes for CASSLGQGAAGANVLTF.

V gene TRBV7-2 combines with J gene TRBJ2-2; maybe TRBD1 (5 bases). This CDR3 contains 15 residues. Germline V gene data show CDR1 as SGHTA and CDR2 as FQGNSA. The V gene lost 5 bases and the J gene lost 2 bases, with 12 bases spanning the gap. CDR3 loop: CASSRRRVNTGELFF. CDR3 nucleotide sequence: TGTGCCAGCAGCCGCCGCAGGGTCAACACCGGGGAGCTGTTTTTT.

The rearrangement joins TRBV5-1 to TRBJ2-6; no clear D. V lost 7 bases and J 4 bases, leaving 12 bases between the germline ends. Looked up from germline, CDR1 is SGHRS and CDR2 is YFSETQ. The CDR3 is made up of 14 amino acids. The CDR3 spells CASLPTSGANVLTF. For the CDR3, the DNA is TGCGCCAGCCTCCCAACTTCGGGGGCCAACGTCCTGACTTTC.

The chain carries TRBV10-3 and TRBJ2-2; tentative D call: TRBD2 (5 bases). Trimming cost V 6 bases and J 4 bases, with 12 bases left between them. The CDR3 is 14 residues long. The germline CDR1 and CDR2 sequences are ENHRY and SYGVKD. The CDR3 DNA is TGTGCCATCAGCGTCGGACTTAGCACCGGGGAGCTGTTTTTT. It specifies CAISVGLSTGELFF.

The CDR3 here is CASSLGGAKGQPQHF. For the CDR3, the DNA is TGTGCCAGCAGCCTGGGCGGGGCTAAGGGTCAGCCCCAGCATTTT. This chain joins TRBV3-1 and TRBJ1-5; TRBD1 might be the D (5 bases). CDR3 size: 15 residues. V was shortened by 4 bases and J by 6 bases, with 16 bases between the two germline ends. Germline V gene data show CDR1 as LGHDT and CDR2 as YNNKEL (reference sequence).

This chain joins TRBV11-3 and TRBJ2-1; D not resolved. The length of the CDR3 is 15 residues. CDR1 SGHNT and CDR2 YENEEA come from the germline V gene. The ends were cut back, 8 bases at V and 0 bases at J, with 14 bases in the middle. CDR3 region: CASGKGLDSYNEQFF. CDR3 DNA sequence: TGTGCCAGCGGGAAGGGTCTTGACTCCTACAATGAGCAGTTCTTC.

The V and J genes are TRBV3-1 and TRBJ1-2; no clear D. Per the germline V gene, CDR1 is LGHDT and CDR2 is YNNKEL (reference sequence). Trimming removed 1 base from V and 2 bases from J, with 8 bases in between. This CDR3 spans 14 amino acids. CDR3 residues: CASSQGPANYGYTF. The CDR3 DNA sequence: TGTGCCAGCAGCCAAGGGCCAGCCAACTATGGCTACACCTTC. Based on the CDR3 plus reference TRBV3-1 and TRBJ1-2, the full variable domain is DTAVSQTPKYLVTQMGNDKSIKCEQNLGHDTMYWYKQDSKKFLKIMFSYNNKELIINETVPNRFSPKSPDKAHLNLHINSLELGDSAVYFCASSQGPANYGYTFGSGTRLTVV.